The entry that follows covers one T cell receptor (beta chain) sequence. This record comes from a study of technical replicates of blood from a few donors. Only in-frame clones appear in the TCRdb table, and some are missing; sequencing was by immunoSEQ multiplex PCR. The profile covers 65,000 to 80,000 clones, with around 96% appearing a single time and about 0.3% taken by the ten largest. There are 12 residues in the CDR3. Germline assignment: CDR1 LGHNT and CDR2 FRNRAP. V dropped 6 bases and J dropped 5 bases, with 8 bases sitting between them. This TCR was recovered from a human donor in good health. Sequencing input: T cells isolated from PBMCs. The chain joins TRBV12-5 to TRBJ1-5; a weak D match, TRBD1 (6 bases). The CDR3 here is CASGQGDQPQHF. The CDR3 coding sequence is TGTGCTAGTGGACAGGGTGATCAGCCCCAGCATTTT.